This TCR beta chain was found in a study of cytomegalovirus exposure and HLA in healthy donors. Study results and caveats: Analysis was carried out at a later point, and it linked a missense DCLRE1C variant to TCR beta V- and J-gene trimming.

The PCR ran on 60 Vbeta and 13 Jbeta primers. Sequencing used immunoSEQ multiplex PCR; TCRdb keeps in-frame clones, though not all of them. Counted here are 130,000 to 150,000 clones, roughly 84% occurring once; the ten biggest clones make up 2% to 2.5%. Germline CDR1 is SEHNR and CDR2 is FQNEAQ (reference sequence). This CDR3 spans 16 amino acids. Comments on this clone: Its antigen remains unidentified. At one end the junction does not follow the germline gene, possibly because of a read error.

This TCR was sampled from a boy younger than 10 in good health and CMV-seronegative. The genes are TRBV7-9 and TRBJ1-1; TRBD1 matches 7 bases. Sequencing used PBMCs. The CDR3 spells CSSSLQGSSRNTEAFF. CDR3 sequence (DNA): TGTTCCAGCAGCTTACAGGGGTCCTCACGGAACACTGAAGCTTTCTTT.